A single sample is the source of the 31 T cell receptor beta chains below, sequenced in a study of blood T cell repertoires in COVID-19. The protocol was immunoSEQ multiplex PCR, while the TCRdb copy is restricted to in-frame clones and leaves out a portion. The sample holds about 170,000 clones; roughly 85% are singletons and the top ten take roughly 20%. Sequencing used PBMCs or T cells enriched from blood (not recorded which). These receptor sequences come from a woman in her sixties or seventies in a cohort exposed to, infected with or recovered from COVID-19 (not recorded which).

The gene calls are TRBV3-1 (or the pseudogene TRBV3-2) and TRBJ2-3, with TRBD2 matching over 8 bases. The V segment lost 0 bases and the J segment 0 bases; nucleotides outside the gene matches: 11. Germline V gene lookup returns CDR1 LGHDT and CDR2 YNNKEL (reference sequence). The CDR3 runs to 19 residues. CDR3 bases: TGTGCCAGCAGCCAAGAGGTCGGAGCGGGAGCCGCTAGCACAGATACGCAGTATTTT. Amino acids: CASSQEVGAGAASTDTQYF.

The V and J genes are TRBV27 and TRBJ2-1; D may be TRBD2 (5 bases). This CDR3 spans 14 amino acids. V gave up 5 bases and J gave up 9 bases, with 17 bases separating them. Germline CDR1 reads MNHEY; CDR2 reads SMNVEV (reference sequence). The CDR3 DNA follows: TGTGCCAGCAGTCTAGCCCCGAGATCGGGTGAGCAGTTCTTC. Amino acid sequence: CASSLAPRSGEQFF.

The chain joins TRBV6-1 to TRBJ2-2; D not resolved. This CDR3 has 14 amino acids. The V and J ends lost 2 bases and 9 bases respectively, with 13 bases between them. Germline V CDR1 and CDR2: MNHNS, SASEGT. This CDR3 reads CASSEIRATRELFF. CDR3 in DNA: TGTGCCAGCAGTGAAATCCGAGCAACCAGGGAGCTGTTTTTT.

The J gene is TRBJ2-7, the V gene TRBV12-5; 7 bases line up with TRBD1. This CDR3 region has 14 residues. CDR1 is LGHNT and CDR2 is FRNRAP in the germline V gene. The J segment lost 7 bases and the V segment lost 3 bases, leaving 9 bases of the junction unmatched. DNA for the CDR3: TGTGCTAGTGGTTTAGACAGGGCCCCGGGGGAGCAGTACTTC. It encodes CASGLDRAPGEQYF.

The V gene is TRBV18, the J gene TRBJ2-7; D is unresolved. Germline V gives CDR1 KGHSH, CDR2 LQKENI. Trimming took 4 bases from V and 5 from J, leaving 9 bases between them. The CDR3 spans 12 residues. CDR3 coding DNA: TGTGCCAGCTCACGGAGAGAGGACGAGCAGTACTTC. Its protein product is CASSRREDEQYF.

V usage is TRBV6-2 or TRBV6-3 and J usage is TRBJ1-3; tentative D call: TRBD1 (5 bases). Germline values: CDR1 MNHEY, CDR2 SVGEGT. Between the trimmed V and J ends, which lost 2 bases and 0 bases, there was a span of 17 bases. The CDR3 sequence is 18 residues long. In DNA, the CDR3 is TGTGCCAGCAGTTACCCGAAGACAGTAACTACCTCTGGAAACACCATATATTTT. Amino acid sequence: CASSYPKTVTTSGNTIYF.

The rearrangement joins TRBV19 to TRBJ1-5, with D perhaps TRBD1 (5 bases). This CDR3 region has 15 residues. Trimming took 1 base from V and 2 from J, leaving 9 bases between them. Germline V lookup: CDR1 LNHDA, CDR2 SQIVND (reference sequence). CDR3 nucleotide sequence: TGTGCCAGTAGTATAGTAGGGGAGGGCAATCAGCCCCAGCATTTT. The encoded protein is CASSIVGEGNQPQHF.

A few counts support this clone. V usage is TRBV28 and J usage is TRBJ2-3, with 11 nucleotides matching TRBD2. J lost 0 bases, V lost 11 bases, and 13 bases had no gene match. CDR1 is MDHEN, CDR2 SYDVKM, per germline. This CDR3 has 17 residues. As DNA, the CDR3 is TGTGCCCGCTCCGGGACTAGCGGATCTCATAGCACAGATACGCAGTATTTT. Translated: CARSGTSGSHSTDTQYF.

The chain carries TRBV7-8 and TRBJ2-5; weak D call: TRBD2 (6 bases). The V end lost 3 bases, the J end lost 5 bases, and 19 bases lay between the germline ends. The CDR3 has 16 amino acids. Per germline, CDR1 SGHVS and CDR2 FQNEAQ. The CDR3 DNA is TGTGCCAGCAGCTTTTCCCGGGGCGGGGTGCGGGAGACCCAGTACTTC. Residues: CASSFSRGGVRETQYF.

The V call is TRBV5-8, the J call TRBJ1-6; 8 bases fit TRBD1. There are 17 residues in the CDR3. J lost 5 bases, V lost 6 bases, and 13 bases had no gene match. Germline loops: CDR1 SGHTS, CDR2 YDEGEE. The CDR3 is CASTTRTGTGNNSPLHF. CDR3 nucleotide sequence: TGTGCCAGCACCACCCGAACCGGGACAGGAAATAATTCACCCCTCCACTTT.

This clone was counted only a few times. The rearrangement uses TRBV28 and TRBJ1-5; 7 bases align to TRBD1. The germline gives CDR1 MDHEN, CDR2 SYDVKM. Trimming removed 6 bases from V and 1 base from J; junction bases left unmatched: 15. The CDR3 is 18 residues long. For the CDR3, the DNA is TGTGCCAGCAGAAGAACGACGACAGGGTCGAGGAGCAATCAGCCCCAGCATTTT. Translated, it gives CASRRTTTGSRSNQPQHF.

The CDR3 spells CASSLGLAVPEQYF. The CDR3 coding sequence is TGCGCCAGCAGCTTAGGTCTAGCGGTCCCGGAGCAGTACTTC. The chain carries TRBV5-1 and TRBJ2-7, with 7 positions matching TRBD2. Germline loops: CDR1 SGHRS, CDR2 YFSETQ. The CDR3 runs to 14 residues. The ends lost 2 bases at V and 7 bases at J; junction bases unmatched: 9.

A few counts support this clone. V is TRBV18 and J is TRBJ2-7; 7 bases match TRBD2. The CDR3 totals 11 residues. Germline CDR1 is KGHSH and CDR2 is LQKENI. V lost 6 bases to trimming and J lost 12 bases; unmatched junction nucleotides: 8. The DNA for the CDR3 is TGTGCCAGCTCTTCCGCGGGAGACCGGTACTTC. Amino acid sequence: CASSSAGDRYF.

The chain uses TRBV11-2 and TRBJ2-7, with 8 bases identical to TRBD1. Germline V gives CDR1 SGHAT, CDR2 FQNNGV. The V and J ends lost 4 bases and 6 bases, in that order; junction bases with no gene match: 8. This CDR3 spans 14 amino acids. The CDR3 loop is CASSSDRVASEQYF. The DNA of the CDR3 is TGTGCCAGCAGCTCGGACAGGGTGGCCTCCGAGCAGTACTTC.

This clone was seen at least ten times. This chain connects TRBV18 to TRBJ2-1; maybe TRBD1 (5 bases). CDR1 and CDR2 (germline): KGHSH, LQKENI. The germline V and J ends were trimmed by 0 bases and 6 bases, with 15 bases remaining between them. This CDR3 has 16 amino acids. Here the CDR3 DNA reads TGTGCCAGCTCACCACCCGGGCAGGGTAGGAGCAATGAGCAGTTCTTC. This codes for CASSPPGQGRSNEQFF.

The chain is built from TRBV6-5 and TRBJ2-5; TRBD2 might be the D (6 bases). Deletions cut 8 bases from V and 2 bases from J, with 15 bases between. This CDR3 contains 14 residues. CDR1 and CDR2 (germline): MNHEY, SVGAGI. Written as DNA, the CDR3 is TGTGCCAGCGGCCTAAGCGGGCGGCAAGAGACCCAGTACTTC. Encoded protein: CASGLSGRQETQYF.

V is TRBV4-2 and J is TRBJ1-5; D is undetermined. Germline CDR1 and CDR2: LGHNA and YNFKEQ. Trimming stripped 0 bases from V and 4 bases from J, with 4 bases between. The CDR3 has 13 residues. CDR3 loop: CASSQERNQPQHF. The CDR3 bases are TGTGCCAGCAGCCAAGAGAGGAATCAGCCCCAGCATTTT.

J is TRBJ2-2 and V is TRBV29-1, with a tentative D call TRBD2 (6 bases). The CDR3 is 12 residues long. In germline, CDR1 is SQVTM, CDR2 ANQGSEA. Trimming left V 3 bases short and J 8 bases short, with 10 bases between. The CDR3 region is CSVDVEGGELFF. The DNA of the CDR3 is TGCAGCGTTGATGTGGAGGGTGGGGAGCTGTTTTTT.

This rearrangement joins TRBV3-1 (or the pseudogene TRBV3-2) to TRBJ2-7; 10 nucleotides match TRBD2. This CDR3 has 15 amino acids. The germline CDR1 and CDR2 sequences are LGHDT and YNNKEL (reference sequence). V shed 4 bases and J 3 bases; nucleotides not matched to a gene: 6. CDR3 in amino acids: CASSRASSGSYEQYF. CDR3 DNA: TGTGCCAGCAGCCGGGCCTCTAGCGGGAGCTACGAGCAGTACTTC.

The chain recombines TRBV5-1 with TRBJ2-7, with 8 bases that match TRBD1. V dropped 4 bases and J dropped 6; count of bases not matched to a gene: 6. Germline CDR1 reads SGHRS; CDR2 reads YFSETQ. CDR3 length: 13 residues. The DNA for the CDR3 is TGCGCCAGCAGCGACCAGGGGGCGGGCGAGCAGTACTTC. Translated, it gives CASSDQGAGEQYF.

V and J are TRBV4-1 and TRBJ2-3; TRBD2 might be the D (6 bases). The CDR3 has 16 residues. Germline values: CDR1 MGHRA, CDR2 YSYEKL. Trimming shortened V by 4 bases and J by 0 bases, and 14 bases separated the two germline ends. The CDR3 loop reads CASSRSLGGSTDTQYF. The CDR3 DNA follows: TGCGCCAGCAGCCGCTCTCTGGGAGGTAGCACAGATACGCAGTATTTT.

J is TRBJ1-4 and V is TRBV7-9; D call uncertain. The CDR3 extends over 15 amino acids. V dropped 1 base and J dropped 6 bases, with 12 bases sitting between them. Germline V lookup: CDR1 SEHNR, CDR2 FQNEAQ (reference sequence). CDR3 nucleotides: TGTGCCAGCAGCTTAGGCCCGGGGTTGGATGAAAAACTGTTTTTT. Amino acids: CASSLGPGLDEKLFF. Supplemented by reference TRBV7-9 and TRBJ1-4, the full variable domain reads DTGVSQNPRHKITKRGQNVTFRCDPISEHNRLYWYRQTLGQGPEFLTYFQNEAQLEKSRLLSDRFSAERPKGSFSTLEIQRTEQGDSAMYLCASSLGPGLDEKLFFGSGTQLSVL.

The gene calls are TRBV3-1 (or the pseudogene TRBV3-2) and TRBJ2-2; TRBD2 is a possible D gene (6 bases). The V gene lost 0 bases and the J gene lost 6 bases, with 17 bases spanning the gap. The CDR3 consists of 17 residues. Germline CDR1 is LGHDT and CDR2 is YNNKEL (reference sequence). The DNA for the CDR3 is TGTGCCAGCAGCCAAGAAATGGCTAGCGCGCGGGCCGGGGAGCTGTTTTTT. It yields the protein CASSQEMASARAGELFF.

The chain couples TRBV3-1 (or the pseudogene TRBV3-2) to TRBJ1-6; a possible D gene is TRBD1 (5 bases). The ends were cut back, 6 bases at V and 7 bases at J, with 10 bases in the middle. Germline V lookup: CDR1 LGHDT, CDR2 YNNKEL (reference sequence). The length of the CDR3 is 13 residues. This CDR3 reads CASRGRWNSPLHF. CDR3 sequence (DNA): TGTGCCAGCAGGGGGCGATGGAATTCACCCCTCCACTTT.

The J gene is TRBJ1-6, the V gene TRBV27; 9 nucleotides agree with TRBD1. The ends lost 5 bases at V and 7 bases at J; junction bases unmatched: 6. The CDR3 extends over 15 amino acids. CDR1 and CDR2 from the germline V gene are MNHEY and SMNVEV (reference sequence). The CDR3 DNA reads TGTGCCAGCAGTGTCCGGGACAGGGACAATTCACCCCTCCACTTT. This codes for CASSVRDRDNSPLHF.

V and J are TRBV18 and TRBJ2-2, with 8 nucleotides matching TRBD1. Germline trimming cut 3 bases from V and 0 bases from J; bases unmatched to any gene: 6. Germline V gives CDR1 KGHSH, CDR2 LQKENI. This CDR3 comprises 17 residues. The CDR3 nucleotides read TGTGCCAGCTCACCCTATACACAGGGGGCGAACACCGGGGAGCTGTTTTTT. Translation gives CASSPYTQGANTGELFF.

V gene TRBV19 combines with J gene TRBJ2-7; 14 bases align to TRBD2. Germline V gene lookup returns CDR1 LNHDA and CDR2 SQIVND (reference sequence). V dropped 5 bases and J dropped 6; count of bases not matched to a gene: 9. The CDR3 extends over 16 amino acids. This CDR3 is CASSARLAGGPIEQYF. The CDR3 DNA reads TGTGCCAGTAGTGCCAGACTAGCGGGAGGGCCCATCGAGCAGTACTTC.

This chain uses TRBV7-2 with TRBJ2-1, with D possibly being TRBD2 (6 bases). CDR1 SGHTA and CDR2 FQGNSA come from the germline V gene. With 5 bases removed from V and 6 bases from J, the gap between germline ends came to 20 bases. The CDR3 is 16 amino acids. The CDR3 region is CASSPLGAGSANEQFF. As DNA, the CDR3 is TGTGCCAGCAGCCCCCTGGGAGCCGGGAGTGCCAATGAGCAGTTCTTC.

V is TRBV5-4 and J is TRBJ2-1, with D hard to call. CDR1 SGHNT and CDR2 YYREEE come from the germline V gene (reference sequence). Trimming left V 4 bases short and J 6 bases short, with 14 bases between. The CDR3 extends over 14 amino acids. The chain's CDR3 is CASSLPRAGNEQFF. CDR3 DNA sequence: TGTGCCAGCAGCCTACCAAGAGCCGGCAATGAGCAGTTCTTC.

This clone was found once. The CDR3 sequence: CAWSVQPNTEAFF. In DNA form, the CDR3 reads TGTGCCTGGAGTGTACAACCGAACACTGAAGCTTTCTTT. The rearrangement joins TRBV30 to TRBJ1-1; D uncertain. Per germline, CDR1 GTSNPN and CDR2 SVGIG (reference sequence). This CDR3 comprises 13 residues. Trimming stripped 0 bases from V and 1 base from J, with 6 bases between. The variable domain in full, with the rest retrieved from reference TRBV30 and TRBJ1-1, is SQTIHQWPATLVQPVGSPLSLECTVEGTSNPNLYWYRQAAGRGLQLLFYSVGIGQISSEVPQNLSASRPQDRQFILSSKKLLLSDSGFYLCAWSVQPNTEAFFGQGTRLTVV.

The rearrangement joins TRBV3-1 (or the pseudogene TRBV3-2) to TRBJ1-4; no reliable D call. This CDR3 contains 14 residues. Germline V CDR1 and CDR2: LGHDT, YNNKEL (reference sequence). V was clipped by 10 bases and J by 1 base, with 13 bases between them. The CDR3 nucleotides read TGTGCCACCCGAGAGGGAGGAACTAATGAAAAACTGTTTTTT. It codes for CATREGGTNEKLFF.